The source of this TCR beta chain is a study of OX40 agonist ivuxolimab in advanced cancers. Study-level results: CD4+ and CD8+ T cells in blood underwent clonal expansion by week 6 at 0.1 to 3.0 mg/kg.

In the case of this clone: The antigen is not known.

Method: immunoSEQ multiplex PCR; TCRdb's copy keeps in-frame clones and lacks some. The data contain about 78,000 clones, roughly nine tenths of them singletons. CDR3 size: 15 residues. Germline V CDR1 and CDR2: SGHVS, FQNEAQ. V lost 5 bases to trimming and J lost 2 bases, with 15 bases between them. Sequencing was performed on CD4+ or CD8+ T cells sorted from blood, taken in a trial of the OX40 agonist ivuxolimab. The sequence derives from an adult with an advanced solid tumor such as melanoma, head and neck, liver or kidney cancer. The V gene is TRBV7-8, the J gene TRBJ1-2; the D is unclear. CDR3 loop: CASSRGAGFNYGYTF. The CDR3 DNA reads TGTGCCAGCAGCCGTGGAGCAGGCTTCAACTATGGCTACACCTTC.